This TCR beta chain is from a study of T cell repertoires in cytomegalovirus infection. Study information: A matching HLA type, together with CMV infection, was signaled by public TCR beta signatures.

In this sample, this clonotype turned up many times. TCRdb itself ran the reads through MiXCR, one entry per CDR3 protein. The sample has just under 550,000 distinct CDR3 sequences, 26% seen once. This CDR3 has 16 amino acids. The V segment lost 5 bases and the J segment 4 bases; nucleotides outside the gene matches: 9. Looked up from germline, CDR1 is SGHTA and CDR2 is FQGNSA. The chain has TRBV7-2 and TRBJ2-3; 10 bases line up with TRBD1. This receptor was obtained from a human donor in good health (CMV status not recorded). Some clones in this sample may be carry-over from other donors' samples. Sample: PBMCs. CDR3 DNA: TGTGCCAGCAGCCCAGGGGGACAGGGGTTAGCAGATACGCAGTATTTT. This codes for CASSPGGQGLADTQYF. Using reference TRBV7-2 and TRBJ2-3 for the parts outside the CDR3, the full variable domain is GAGVSQSPSNKVTEKGKDVELRCDPISGHTALYWYRQSLGQGLEFLIYFQGNSAPDKSGLPSDRFSAERTGGSVSTLTIQRTQQEDSAVYLCASSPGGQGLADTQYFGPGTRLTVL.